This record covers a single T cell receptor (beta chain). Its cognate antigen is unknown. Repertoires were generated with immunoSEQ multiplex PCR, while TCRdb's copy carries only in-frame clones and drops some. The sample consists of roughly 56,000 clones, 90% to 95% of them appearing once. This sample is part of a study of cytomegalovirus exposure and HLA in healthy donors. The donors were part of the validation cohort of 120 subjects. That cohort was separate from the first cohort, which comprised 500 to 850 subjects. Overall study results and limits: Rarity characterized most TCR sequences, yet some public TCRs appeared in many donors. The authors confirmed in vitro that a few CMV-associated chains were specific for CMV antigens.

The CDR3 covers 17 residues. The V gene end was trimmed by 5 bases and the J gene end by 8 bases; junction bases not matched to a gene: 15. The germline V gene has CDR1 LNHDA and CDR2 SQIVND (reference sequence). The rearrangement links TRBV19 to TRBJ2-1, with 10 bases fitting TRBD2. The material sequenced was PBMCs. This TCR came from a woman in her twenties or thirties in good health and CMV-seronegative. CDR3 amino acids: CASSGETSGPYADEQFF. The CDR3 nucleotides read TGTGCCAGTAGTGGGGAGACTAGCGGGCCGTATGCGGATGAGCAGTTCTTC.